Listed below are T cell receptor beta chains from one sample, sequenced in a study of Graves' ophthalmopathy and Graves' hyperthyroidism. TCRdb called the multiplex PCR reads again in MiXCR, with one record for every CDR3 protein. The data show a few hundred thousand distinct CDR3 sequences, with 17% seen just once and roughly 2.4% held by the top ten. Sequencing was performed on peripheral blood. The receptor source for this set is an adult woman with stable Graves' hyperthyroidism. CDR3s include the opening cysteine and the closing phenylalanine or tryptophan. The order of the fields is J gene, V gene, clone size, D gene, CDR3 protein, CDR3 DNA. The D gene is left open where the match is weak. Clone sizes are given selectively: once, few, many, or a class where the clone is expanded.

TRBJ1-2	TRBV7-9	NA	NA	CASSLVTSVNGGYTF	TGTGCCAGCAGCTTAGTTACGAGTGTCAATGGGGGCTACACCTTC
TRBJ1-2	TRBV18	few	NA	CASSGGDYGYTF	TGTGCCAGCTCAGGAGGGGACTATGGCTACACCTTC
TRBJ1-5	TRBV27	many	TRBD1	CASSLGTGAHQPQHF	TGTGCCAGCAGTTTAGGGACAGGGGCCCATCAGCCCCAGCATTTT
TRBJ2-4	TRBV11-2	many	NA	CASSLVWESKNIQYF	TGTGCCAGCAGCTTAGTATGGGAGTCCAAAAACATTCAGTACTTC
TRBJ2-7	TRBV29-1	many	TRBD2	CSVTPGTSAYEQYF	TGCAGCGTTACTCCCGGGACTAGCGCCTACGAGCAGTACTTC
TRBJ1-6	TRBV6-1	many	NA	CASSPPGAGYHSPLHF	TGTGCCAGCTCGCCTCCAGGTGCCGGCTATCATTCACCCCTCCACTTT
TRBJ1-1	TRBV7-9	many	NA	CASSLAAGVMNTEAFF	TGTGCCAGCAGCTTAGCGGCAGGGGTGATGAACACTGAAGCTTTCTTT
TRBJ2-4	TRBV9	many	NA	CASSVGLSLAKNIQYF	TGTGCCAGCAGCGTAGGGTTAAGCCTAGCCAAAAACATTCAGTACTTC
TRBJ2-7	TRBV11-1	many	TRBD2	CASSLAGLVGVEQYF	TGTGCCAGCAGCTTAGCGGGACTAGTTGGAGTGGAGCAGTACTTC
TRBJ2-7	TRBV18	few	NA	CASSLRAWENSYEQYF	TGTGCCAGCTCACTTAGGGCATGGGAAAACTCCTACGAGCAGTACTTC
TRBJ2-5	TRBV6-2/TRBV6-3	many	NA	CASSYDLGEIAAETQYF	TGTGCCAGCAGTTATGATTTGGGGGAGATAGCGGCAGAGACCCAGTACTTC
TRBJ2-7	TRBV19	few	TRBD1	CASSIGVVGTGLYEQYF	TGTGCCAGTAGTATCGGGGTGGTCGGGACAGGGCTCTACGAGCAGTACTTC
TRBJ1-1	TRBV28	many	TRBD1	CASTRQGYTEAFF	TGTGCCAGCACCCGACAGGGGTACACTGAAGCTTTCTTT
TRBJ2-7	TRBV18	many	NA	CASSPRTSYEQYF	TGTGCCAGCTCACCCCGAACCTCCTACGAGCAGTACTTC
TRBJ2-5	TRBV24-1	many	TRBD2	CATSDPLSGSHQETQYF	TGTGCCACCAGTGATCCCCTTAGCGGGAGTCACCAAGAGACCCAGTACTTC
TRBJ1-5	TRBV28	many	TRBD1	CASSSAQGGPSNQPQHF	TGTGCCAGCAGTTCCGCCCAGGGGGGCCCAAGCAATCAGCCCCAGCATTTT
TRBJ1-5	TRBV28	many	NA	CASSLQGRPQHF	TGTGCCAGCAGTTTGCAGGGGCGGCCCCAGCATTTT
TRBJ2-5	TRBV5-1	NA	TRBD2	CASSFLAGGSGQETQYF	TGCGCCAGCAGCTTCTTAGCGGGAGGAAGTGGCCAAGAGACCCAGTACTTC
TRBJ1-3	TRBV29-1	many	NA	CSFAGAPGNTIYF	TGCAGCTTTGCAGGGGCACCTGGAAACACCATATATTTT
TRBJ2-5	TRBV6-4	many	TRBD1	CASSGEDRGPPPQETQYF	TGTGCCAGCAGTGGGGAGGACAGGGGGCCACCCCCCCAAGAGACCCAGTACTTC
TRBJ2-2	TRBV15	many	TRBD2	CATSMEGLAGGTGELFF	TGTGCCACCAGCATGGAGGGACTAGCGGGAGGGACCGGGGAGCTGTTTTTT
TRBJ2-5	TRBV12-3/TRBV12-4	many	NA	CASSPQGQETQYF	TGTGCCAGCAGTCCACAGGGCCAAGAGACCCAGTACTTC
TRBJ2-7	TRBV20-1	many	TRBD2	CSAKETSSYEQYF	TGCAGTGCCAAGGAGACTAGCTCTTACGAGCAGTACTTC
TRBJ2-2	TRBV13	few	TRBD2	CASRQIAGENTGELFF	TGTGCCAGCAGACAAATAGCGGGAGAAAACACCGGGGAGCTGTTTTTT
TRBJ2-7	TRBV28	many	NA	CASSQGGASYEQYF	TGTGCCAGCAGTCAAGGGGGAGCCTCCTACGAGCAGTACTTC
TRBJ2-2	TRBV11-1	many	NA	CASSPRQGSRATGELFF	TGTGCCAGCAGCCCTCGTCAGGGTTCCAGGGCCACCGGGGAGCTGTTTTTT
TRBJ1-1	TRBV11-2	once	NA	CASTPTAGETEAFF	TGTGCCAGCACTCCTACGGCGGGGGAGACTGAAGCTTTCTTT
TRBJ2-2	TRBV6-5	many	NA	CASSYKANTGELFF	TGTGCCAGCAGTTACAAAGCGAACACCGGGGAGCTGTTTTTT
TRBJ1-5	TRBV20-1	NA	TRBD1	CSARLEQGAFQPQHF	TGCAGTGCCCGACTGGAACAGGGGGCGTTTCAGCCCCAGCATTTT
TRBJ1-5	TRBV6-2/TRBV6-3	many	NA	CASSYPPGLGQPQHF	TGTGCCAGCAGTTACCCTCCAGGGCTGGGTCAGCCCCAGCATTTT
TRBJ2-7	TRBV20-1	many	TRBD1	CSARRGQVSNEQYF	TGCAGTGCTAGGAGGGGACAGGTATCAAACGAGCAGTACTTC
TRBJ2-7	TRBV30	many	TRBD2	CAFPLYSERELDEQYF	TGTGCCTTCCCCCTTTATAGTGAGCGGGAGCTAGACGAGCAGTACTTC
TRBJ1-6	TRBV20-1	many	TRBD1	CSARVPGQGNSPLHF	TGCAGTGCTAGAGTCCCCGGACAGGGGAACTCACCCCTCCACTTT
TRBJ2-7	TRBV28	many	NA	CASRDRQASVVQYF	TGTGCCAGCAGGGACCGCCAGGCCTCTGTTGTGCAGTACTTC
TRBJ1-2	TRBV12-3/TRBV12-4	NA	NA	CASSMTEDGYTF	TGTGCCAGCAGTATGACAGAAGATGGCTACACCTTC
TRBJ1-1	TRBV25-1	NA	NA	CASSHLGRHLLTEAFF	TGTGCCAGCAGCCACCTTGGTCGGCACCTCCTCACTGAAGCTTTCTTT
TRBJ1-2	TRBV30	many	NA	CAWRKFQGNGYTF	TGTGCCTGGAGAAAATTCCAGGGTAATGGCTACACCTTC
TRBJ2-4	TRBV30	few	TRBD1	CAWKQGIDIQYF	TGTGCCTGGAAACAGGGGATCGACATTCAGTACTTC
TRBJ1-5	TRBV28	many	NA	CASSFDGAYRDQPQHF	TGTGCCAGCAGTTTTGACGGTGCTTACAGGGACCAGCCCCAGCATTTT
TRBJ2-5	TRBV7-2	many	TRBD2	CASSLAGTSGERTQYF	TGTGCCAGCAGCTTAGCGGGGACTAGCGGCGAAAGGACCCAGTACTTC
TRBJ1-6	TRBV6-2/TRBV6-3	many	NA	CASSYTPRLQTEYNSPLHF	TGTGCCAGCAGTTACACCCCGAGACTCCAGACAGAATATAATTCACCCCTCCACTTT
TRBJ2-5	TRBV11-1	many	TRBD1	CASSLRDRGDPGRETQYF	TGTGCCAGCAGCTTAAGGGACAGGGGGGACCCTGGGAGAGAGACCCAGTACTTC
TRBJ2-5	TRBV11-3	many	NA	CASSSGGDQETQYF	TGTGCCAGCAGCTCCGGTGGGGACCAAGAGACCCAGTACTTC
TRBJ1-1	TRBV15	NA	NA	CATSRDRGRGTEAFF	TGTGCCACCAGCAGAGATAGGGGCCGAGGAACTGAAGCTTTCTTT
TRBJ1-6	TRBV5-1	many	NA	CASSFQFGSDNSPLHF	TGCGCCAGCAGCTTCCAGTTCGGCAGCGATAATTCACCCCTCCACTTT
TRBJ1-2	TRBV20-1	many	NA	CSARPGHTNYGYTF	TGCAGTGCTAGGCCGGGACATACTAACTATGGCTACACCTTC
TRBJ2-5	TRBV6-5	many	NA	CASNREFWETQYF	TGTGCCAGCAACAGGGAGTTTTGGGAGACCCAGTACTTC
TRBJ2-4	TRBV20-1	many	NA	CSAEPGLAKNIQYF	TGCAGTGCTGAACCGGGACTAGCCAAAAACATTCAGTACTTC
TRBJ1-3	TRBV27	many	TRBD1	CASSPRQGAGNTIYF	TGTGCCAGCAGTCCACGACAGGGGGCTGGAAACACCATATATTTT
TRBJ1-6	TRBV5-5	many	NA	CASSLSVSSPLHF	TGTGCCAGCAGCTTGTCGGTGTCTTCACCCCTCCACTTT
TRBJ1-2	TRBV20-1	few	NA	CSASGTYYGYTF	TGCAGTGCTTCCGGGACATACTATGGCTACACCTTC
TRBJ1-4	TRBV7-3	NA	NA	CASSPGREKLFF	TGTGCCAGCAGCCCGGGACGCGAAAAACTGTTTTTT
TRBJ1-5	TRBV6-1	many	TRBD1	CASRTGQPDQPQHF	TGTGCCAGCAGAACGGGACAGCCTGATCAGCCCCAGCATTTT
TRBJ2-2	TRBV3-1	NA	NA	CATRDLGHTGELFF	TGTGCCACCAGGGACCTAGGTCACACCGGGGAGCTGTTTTTT
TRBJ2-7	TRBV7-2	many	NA	CASSSLHGDEQYF	TGTGCCAGCAGCTCACTACACGGGGACGAGCAGTACTTC
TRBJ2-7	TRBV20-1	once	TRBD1	CSAPRKGQGFHEQYF	TGCAGTGCCCCACGAAAGGGACAGGGGTTCCACGAGCAGTACTTC